This TCR beta chain stems from a study of blood T cell repertoires in COVID-19. Whole-study context: Sites across the United States, Italy and Spain contributed samples from acute and convalescent COVID-19.

The V and J ends lost 0 bases and 5 bases respectively, with 8 bases between them. Germline V gives CDR1 SGHTS, CDR2 YDEGEE. The CDR3 is 13 amino acids. Libraries were prepared by immunoSEQ multiplex PCR; TCRdb keeps only in-frame clonotypes and omits some of them. Altogether fewer than 400,000 clones are present, approximately 87% being singletons, with the ten largest covering around 9.3%. All enrollees were about 18 to 95 years old and from 25 or so US areas. Cohort 3 donors counted as recovered after two negative PCRs, clearance, or resolved symptoms. This sequence originates from a woman aged 45-65 years who had recovered from COVID-19. The sample was PBMCs or T cells enriched from blood (not recorded which). This chain joins TRBV5-8 and TRBJ1-1, with D unresolved. As DNA, the CDR3 is TGTGCCAGCAGCTTGGCCCCCGGGACTGAAGCTTTCTTT. Amino acids: CASSLAPGTEAFF.